These 30 T cell receptor beta chains were all obtained from the same sample, sequenced in a study of cytomegalovirus exposure and HLA in healthy donors. The PCR used 60 Vbeta and 13 Jbeta primers. Sequencing used immunoSEQ multiplex PCR; TCRdb keeps in-frame clones, though not all of them. The table records over 130,000 clones, about 85% of them present only once. Sequencing was performed on PBMCs. These receptors were taken from a human donor in good health.

The chain recombines TRBV11-1 with TRBJ1-1; 8 bases fit TRBD1. The J segment lost 1 base and the V segment lost 5 bases, leaving 3 bases of the junction unmatched. Germline V gives CDR1 SGHAT, CDR2 FQDESV (reference sequence). The CDR3 has 14 residues. CDR3 amino acids: CASSPGQGNTEAFF. CDR3 nucleotides: TGTGCCAGCAGCCCCGGACAGGGGAACACTGAAGCTTTCTTT.

The chain is built from TRBV4-1 and TRBJ2-3; 7 bases map to TRBD2. The V segment lost 4 bases and the J segment 0 bases; nucleotides outside the gene matches: 10. Germline CDR1 is MGHRA and CDR2 is YSYEKL. This CDR3 region has 17 residues. CDR3 in amino acids: CASSPLLMGGSTDTQYF. Here the CDR3 DNA reads TGCGCCAGCAGCCCGCTATTAATGGGGGGGAGCACAGATACGCAGTATTTT.

This clone has just a few counts. The chain joins TRBV5-1 to TRBJ1-5, with D perhaps matching TRBD1 (5 bases). The V end was cut by 3 bases, the J end by 9 bases, with 28 bases between. Germline V gives CDR1 SGHRS, CDR2 YFSETQ. The CDR3 length is 18 residues. The CDR3 nucleotides read TGCGCCAGCAGCTCCTTTTATCAGGGCGACCGACGGTTATGGCCCCAGCATTTT. The encoded protein is CASSSFYQGDRRLWPQHF.

This chain uses TRBV7-8 with TRBJ1-1, with TRBD1 as a possible D gene (6 bases). The V and J ends lost 3 bases and 0 bases respectively, with 14 bases between them. This CDR3 spans 16 amino acids. The V gene's germline CDR1 is SGHVS and CDR2 FQNEAQ. CDR3 nucleotides: TGTGCCAGCAGCTTCAGGCCGGACAGCTTGAACACTGAAGCTTTCTTT. Translated: CASSFRPDSLNTEAFF. Looking up the rest from reference TRBV7-8 and TRBJ1-1 gives the full variable domain: GAGVSQSPRYKVAKRGQDVALRCDPISGHVSLFWYQQALGQGPEFLTYFQNEAQLDKSGLPSDRFFAERPEGSVSTLKIQRTQQEDSAVYLCASSFRPDSLNTEAFFGQGTRLTVV.

The chain couples TRBV7-2 to TRBJ2-1; 7 bases align to TRBD1. CDR3 length: 15 residues. V was pared by 4 bases and J by 8 bases, with 11 bases of the junction left unmatched. Germline V gives CDR1 SGHTA, CDR2 FQGNSA. As DNA, the CDR3 is TGTGCCAGCAGCTCAGGACAGGATTTGTCGGATGAGCAGTTCTTC. As protein: CASSSGQDLSDEQFF.

This clone appeared a few times. The chain couples TRBV19 to TRBJ2-7, with TRBD1 matching 7 bases. Trimming cost V 5 bases and J 0 bases; bases outside gene matches: 4. Per the germline V gene, CDR1 is LNHDA and CDR2 is SQIVND (reference sequence). This CDR3 is built from 14 residues. CDR3 sequence: CASSLTGSSYEQYF. The CDR3 DNA follows: TGTGCCAGTAGTTTGACAGGGAGCTCCTACGAGCAGTACTTC.

The chain joins TRBV27 to TRBJ2-7, with 8 bases matching TRBD1. Per the germline V gene, CDR1 is MNHEY and CDR2 is SMNVEV (reference sequence). The CDR3 consists of 14 residues. J gave up 3 bases and V 4 bases, and 5 bases lay outside the gene matches. The CDR3 DNA is TGTGCCAGCAGTTCGGGACAGGCAATCTACGAGCAGTACTTC. This sequence encodes CASSSGQAIYEQYF.

The V and J genes are TRBV7-2 and TRBJ2-3, with 14 bases lining up with TRBD2. Per the germline V gene, CDR1 is SGHTA and CDR2 is FQGNSA. V was pared by 5 bases and J by 7 bases, with 8 bases of the junction left unmatched. CDR3 length: 16 amino acids. CDR3 protein: CASSRTGTSGGNTQYF. The CDR3 nucleotides are TGTGCCAGCAGCCGTACCGGGACTAGCGGGGGAAATACGCAGTATTTT. Using reference TRBV7-2 and TRBJ2-3 for the parts outside the CDR3, the full variable domain is GAGVSQSPSNKVTEKGKDVELRCDPISGHTALYWYRQSLGQGLEFLIYFQGNSAPDKSGLPSDRFSAERTGGSVSTLTIQRTQQEDSAVYLCASSRTGTSGGNTQYFGPGTRLTVL.

The V and J genes are TRBV2 and TRBJ1-2; TRBD1 matches 9 bases. Germline lookup yields CDR1 SNHLY and CDR2 FYNNEI. The CDR3 has 14 amino acids. V dropped 6 bases and J dropped 4; count of bases not matched to a gene: 6. The CDR3 protein is CASRETGGIYGYTF. Written as DNA, the CDR3 is TGTGCCAGCAGAGAGACAGGGGGAATCTATGGCTACACCTTC.

This chain connects TRBV23-1 to TRBJ1-1; D not certain. TRBV23-1 is an ORF; its function is uncertain. Trimming took off 1 base at V and 0 bases at J, with 18 bases between the two ends. The CDR3 is 18 amino acids. CDR3 residues: CASSQYWSGSELNTEAFF. The CDR3 DNA reads as TGCGCCAGCAGTCAATACTGGTCGGGAAGCGAATTGAACACTGAAGCTTTCTTT.

This clone occurred a few times. V gene TRBV5-4 combines with J gene TRBJ1-3; unclear D gene. CDR1 and CDR2 (germline): SGHNT, YYREEE (reference sequence). Trimming cost V 4 bases and J 4 bases, with 15 bases left between them. The CDR3 runs to 15 residues. This CDR3 reads CASSPYGVEGNTIYF. DNA for the CDR3: TGTGCCAGCAGCCCCTACGGCGTGGAGGGAAACACCATATATTTT.

CDR3: CSVTVGLAYNEQFF. CDR3 bases: TGCAGCGTTACCGTGGGCCTGGCCTACAATGAGCAGTTCTTC. The V and J genes are TRBV29-1 and TRBJ2-1, with D unresolved. The V end lost 5 bases, the J end lost 2 bases, and 13 bases lay between the germline ends. This CDR3 has 14 residues. The germline CDR1 and CDR2 sequences are SQVTM and ANQGSEA.

CDR3 loop: CATRGGQGTGELFF. The CDR3 DNA follows: TGTGCCACGCGGGGGGGGCAGGGAACCGGGGAGCTGTTTTTT. The chain carries TRBV15 and TRBJ2-2; 9 bases agree with TRBD2. Germline CDR1 is LNHNV and CDR2 is YYDKDF (reference sequence). The CDR3 is 14 residues long. Trimming at V came to 9 bases and at J to 5 bases, leaving 7 bases not matched to a gene.

This clone showed up just a few times. The chain recombines TRBV5-6 with TRBJ1-2; possible D gene TRBD1, 5 bases. Trimming removed 0 bases at V and 7 bases at J, with 16 bases between. CDR1 SGHDT and CDR2 YYEEEE come from the germline V gene. This CDR3 has 15 amino acids. Here the CDR3 DNA reads TGTGCCAGCAGCTTGGCAAGACAGCCTGGGCGTGGCTACACCTTC. Protein: CASSLARQPGRGYTF. The full variable domain, its missing parts supplied by reference TRBV5-6 and TRBJ1-2, is DAGVTQSPTHLIKTRGQQVTLRCSPKSGHDTVSWYQQALGQGPQFIFQYYEEEERQRGNFPDRFSGHQFPNYSSELNVNALLLGDSALYLCASSLARQPGRGYTFGSGTRLTVV.

This clone was detected only once. The gene calls are TRBV28 and TRBJ1-2; 7 nucleotides agree with TRBD1. V was clipped by 4 bases and J by 3 bases; unmatched bases: 5. Germline V gene sequence: CDR1 MDHEN, CDR2 SYDVKM. The CDR3 runs 14 residues. The CDR3 DNA sequence: TGTGCCAGCAGTTCTGACAGGGCCCACTATGGCTACACCTTC. This gives the protein CASSSDRAHYGYTF.

This chain uses TRBV11-2 with TRBJ1-2; TRBD1 agrees at 8 bases. This CDR3 is 14 amino acids long. Losses at the gene ends were 3 bases for V and 6 bases for J; bases not matched to a gene: 6. Germline CDR1 is SGHAT and CDR2 is FQNNGV. CDR3 amino acids: CASSFDRGFNGYTF. CDR3 DNA sequence: TGTGCCAGCAGCTTCGACAGGGGATTCAATGGCTACACCTTC.

The chain joins TRBV6-4 to TRBJ1-1; weak D call: TRBD1 (5 bases). Germline V gene lookup returns CDR1 MRHNA and CDR2 SNTAGT. Trimming shortened V by 6 bases and J by 4 bases, and 12 bases separated the two germline ends. The CDR3 totals 13 residues. For the CDR3, the DNA is TGTGCCAGCAGGAAGACAGAGGTCACTGAAGCTTTCTTT. The encoded protein is CASRKTEVTEAFF.

This chain uses TRBV29-1 with TRBJ2-1, with D maybe TRBD2 (6 bases). CDR1 is SQVTM and CDR2 is ANQGSEA in the germline V gene. This CDR3 region has 13 residues. V lost 7 bases to trimming and J lost 7 bases, with 17 bases between them. CDR3 coding DNA: TGCAGCGGTGTGGGACTGACGAAAAATGAGCAGTTCTTC. Protein: CSGVGLTKNEQFF.

The V and J genes are TRBV18 and TRBJ1-4, with D possibly being TRBD1 (6 bases). V gave up 3 bases and J gave up 8 bases, with 16 bases separating them. The CDR3 is 15 amino acids. CDR1 and CDR2 from the germline V gene are KGHSH and LQKENI. Here the CDR3 reads CASSPAAGEGEKLFF. CDR3 sequence (DNA): TGTGCCAGCTCACCCGCTGCAGGGGAAGGGGAAAAACTGTTTTTT. The full variable domain, with the rest looked up from reference TRBV18 and TRBJ1-4, is NAGVMQNPRHLVRRRGQEARLRCSPMKGHSHVYWYRQLPEEGLKFMVYLQKENIIDESGMPKERFSAEFPKEGPSILRIQQVVRGDSAAYFCASSPAAGEGEKLFFGSGTQLSVL.

The chain employs TRBV6-6 and TRBJ2-7, with no clear D. The CDR3 consists of 13 residues. The germline V gene has CDR1 MNHNY and CDR2 SVGAGI (reference sequence). The V end lost 2 bases, the J end lost 6 bases, and 11 bases lay between the germline ends. In DNA, the CDR3 is TGTGCCAGCAGTTACCCCAGCTCGGGCGAGCAGTACTTC. Translating it yields CASSYPSSGEQYF.

The chain combines TRBV5-4 with TRBJ2-1; D perhaps matches TRBD2 (5 bases). V gave up 7 bases and J gave up 3 bases, with 14 bases separating them. Looked up from germline, CDR1 is SGHNT and CDR2 is YYREEE (reference sequence). This CDR3 spans 14 amino acids. CDR3 bases: TGTGCCAGCGCTCGGGCAGGACTCTACAATGAGCAGTTCTTC. This sequence encodes CASARAGLYNEQFF.

The J gene is TRBJ2-5, the V gene TRBV4-2, with 13 bases that match TRBD2. Losses at the gene ends were 3 bases for V and 4 bases for J; bases not matched to a gene: 2. CDR1 and CDR2 (germline): LGHNA, YNFKEQ. This CDR3 region has 15 residues. The CDR3 DNA reads TGTGCCAGCAGCCAGACTAGCGGGGGGATAGAGACCCAGTACTTC. Translation: CASSQTSGGIETQYF.

The CDR3 is CASRLGHEQYF. The CDR3 DNA reads as TGTGCCAGTCGGCTGGGCCACGAGCAGTACTTC. This sequence joins TRBV6-1 and TRBJ2-5; D is uncertain. The assigned J gene may be wrong: the sequence end matches TRBJ2-7 better. Germline V gene sequence: CDR1 MNHNS, CDR2 SASEGT. The CDR3 sequence is 11 residues long.

V and J are TRBV5-6 and TRBJ2-5, with D possibly TRBD2 on 6 matching bases. Germline CDR1 is SGHDT and CDR2 is YYEEEE. The CDR3 is made up of 15 amino acids. V lost 4 bases and J lost 4, with 17 bases in between. The CDR3 spells CASSLGWGRRETQYF. DNA for the CDR3: TGTGCCAGCAGCCTGGGCTGGGGGAGGAGAGAGACCCAGTACTTC.

The chain is built from TRBV5-1 and TRBJ2-7; 11 bases are a match to TRBD2. There are 15 residues in the CDR3. The V segment lost 3 bases and the J segment 3 bases; nucleotides outside the gene matches: 5. Germline V lookup: CDR1 SGHRS, CDR2 YFSETQ. This CDR3 reads CASSSSGRSGYEQYF. The CDR3 nucleotides read TGCGCCAGCAGCTCTAGCGGGAGGTCGGGCTACGAGCAGTACTTC.

V and J are TRBV27 and TRBJ1-1; D is uncertain. The CDR3 has 14 amino acids. Trimming left V 3 bases short and J 5 bases short, with 13 bases between. Germline V gene lookup returns CDR1 MNHEY and CDR2 SMNVEV (reference sequence). Written as DNA, the CDR3 is TGTGCCAGCAGTTTGGCTCCCGAGGGAACTGAAGCTTTCTTT. This encodes CASSLAPEGTEAFF.

The genes are TRBV29-1 and TRBJ1-2, with D maybe TRBD1 (6 bases). V dropped 1 base and J dropped 5 bases, with 11 bases sitting between them. The CDR3 runs 13 residues. The V gene's germline CDR1 is SQVTM and CDR2 ANQGSEA. The CDR3 DNA is TGCAGCGTTGAAGGGGGGCAGGGATATGGCTACACCTTC. Its protein product is CSVEGGQGYGYTF.

The rearrangement uses TRBV5-1 and TRBJ2-1, with TRBD1 as a possible D gene (6 bases). The CDR3 extends over 14 amino acids. V lost 4 bases, J lost 8 bases, and 16 bases lay in between. Germline values: CDR1 SGHRS, CDR2 YFSETQ. CDR3 protein: CASSNRTGFHEQFF. In DNA form, the CDR3 reads TGCGCCAGCAGCAACAGAACAGGGTTCCATGAGCAGTTCTTC.

This clone was observed once. The rearrangement uses TRBV7-9 and TRBJ2-1; 8 positions match TRBD2. CDR1 is SEHNR, CDR2 FQNEAQ, per germline (reference sequence). V dropped 5 bases and J dropped 2; count of bases not matched to a gene: 2. The CDR3 contains 14 residues. Here the CDR3 reads CASSREGPYNEQFF. The CDR3 region has the DNA TGTGCCAGCAGCCGGGAGGGCCCCTACAATGAGCAGTTCTTC.

V is TRBV13 and J is TRBJ2-1, with TRBD2 identical over 13 bases. CDR1 and CDR2 (germline): PRHDT, FYEKMQ (reference sequence). The CDR3 consists of 14 residues. V was clipped by 8 bases and J by 9 bases; unmatched bases: 7. The DNA for the CDR3 is TGTGCCAGCGGCGGGACTAGCGGGGTCACTGAGCAGTTCTTC. Translated: CASGGTSGVTEQFF.